The rows below give T cell receptor beta chains drawn from one sample of a study of T cell responses to AZD1222 COVID-19 vaccine. Assay: immunoSEQ multiplex PCR; the TCRdb copy retains only in-frame clones and omits some. The sample contains 90,000 to 120,000 clones, roughly 88% of which appear only once. This material consisted of peripheral blood, taken on day 0 of AZD1222 vaccination. These receptors originate from an adult in good health. Both conserved end residues are part of each CDR3. A D gene is named only where the DNA matches it firmly. A clone size is listed for some rows: how often the clone was seen (once, few, many), or a class if it is expanded.

j_call d_call v_call clone_size cdr3_length cdr3_nt cdr3_aa
TRBJ1-5 TRBD1 TRBV6-5 - 15 TGTGCCAGCAGACGCGACAGGGAAAGCAATCAGCCCCAGCATTTT CASRRDRESNQPQHF
TRBJ1-2 - TRBV6-5 - 15 TGTGCCAGCATCGACCTGCAGACAGGCAACTATGGCTACACCTTC CASIDLQTGNYGYTF
TRBJ2-7 TRBD2 TRBV6-2/TRBV6-3 - 15 TGTGCCAGCAGTTACACCGGACTAGCGGGAAACGAGCAGTACTTC CASSYTGLAGNEQYF
TRBJ2-1 TRBD2 TRBV5-5 - 18 TGTGCCAGCAGCGGCAAGACTAGCGGGAGGAACTCCTACAATGAGCAGTTCTTC CASSGKTSGRNSYNEQFF
TRBJ2-7 TRBD1 TRBV28 - 14 TGTGCCAGCAGCCTCCCAGGGGGTCCGTTCGAGCAGTACTTC CASSLPGGPFEQYF
TRBJ1-6 - TRBV7-2 - 15 TGTGCCAGCAGCTTAAGGGGCGGGGATTTTTCACCCCTCCACTTT CASSLRGGDFSPLHF
TRBJ1-4 - TRBV3-1/TRBV3-2 - 11 TGTGCCAGCAGCCGAGGGGACGGGGTTCGTTTT CASSRGDGVRF
TRBJ1-1 TRBD1 TRBV4-2 - 15 TGTGCCAGCAGCCCGCAGACAGGGGAAGACACTGAAGCTTTCTTT CASSPQTGEDTEAFF
TRBJ2-3 - TRBV20-1 - 15 TGCAGTGCTAGTGAATCAAGCGGTCCCACAGATACGCAGTATTTT CSASESSGPTDTQYF
TRBJ2-5 - TRBV3-1/TRBV3-2 - 16 TGTGCCAGCAGCCAAGAGTGGCGTTATAGGGAAGAGACCCAGTACTTC CASSQEWRYREETQYF
TRBJ2-7 - TRBV6-2/TRBV6-3 - 11 TGTGCCAGCAGTTACTACGACGAGCAGTACTTC CASSYYDEQYF
TRBJ2-4 - TRBV11-1 - 12 TGTGCCAGCAGCCACGGGGATGACATTCAGTACTTC CASSHGDDIQYF
TRBJ1-1 - TRBV4-2 - 14 TGTGCCAGCAGCCAAGTCGGGGATTACACTGAAGCTTTCTTT CASSQVGDYTEAFF
TRBJ1-5 - TRBV19 once 16 TGTGCCAGTAGTAGAGGGGATGGTGTGGTCAATCAGCCCCAGCATTTT CASSRGDGVVNQPQHF
TRBJ1-2 TRBD1 TRBV6-5 - 14 TGTGCCAGCAGTTACGGGGGGACAGTCTATGGCTACACCTTC CASSYGGTVYGYTF
TRBJ2-7 - TRBV4-1 once 14 TGCGCCAGCAGCCAAGTAATAGGCTCCTACGAGCAGTACTTC CASSQVIGSYEQYF
TRBJ2-3 - TRBV30 - 13 TGTGCCTGGACAGGGCCTCCGTTGAATACGCAGTATTTT CAWTGPPLNTQYF
TRBJ2-7 - TRBV19 - 13 TGTGCCAGTAGTAGGGATTTCACCTACGAGCAGTACTTC CASSRDFTYEQYF
TRBJ2-3 - TRBV7-2 - 14 TGTGCCAGCAGCTTACTCTTCCGCACAGATACGCAGTATTTT CASSLLFRTDTQYF
TRBJ2-7 TRBD2 TRBV4-2 once 16 TGTGCCACAGCCAAGATACTAGCGGGGGGGTCCTACGAGCAGTACTTC CATAKILAGGSYEQYF
TRBJ2-7 - TRBV12-3/TRBV12-4 - 13 TGTGCCAGCAGTTTACAGGGAAAGTACGAGCAGTACTTC CASSLQGKYEQYF
TRBJ2-1 - TRBV5-1 - 12 TGCGCCAGCAGCGCAACTACCAATGAGCAGTTCTTC CASSATTNEQFF